This T cell receptor beta chain was documented in a study of technical replicates of blood from a few donors. The CDR3 is made up of 11 amino acids. Looked up from germline, CDR1 is DFQATT and CDR2 is SNEGSKA (reference sequence). Deletions cut 0 bases from V and 7 bases from J, with 4 bases between. Some clones are missing from TCRdb's copy, which holds only in-frame ones; the method was immunoSEQ multiplex PCR. The sample contains approximately 81,000 clones, 96% of which appear only once. The origin of this receptor is a human donor in good health. V usage is TRBV20-1 and J usage is TRBJ1-5; D not certain. Sequenced sample: T cells isolated from PBMCs. CDR3 sequence: CSARDGQPQHF. The CDR3 DNA sequence: TGCAGTGCTAGAGATGGCCAGCCCCAGCATTTT.